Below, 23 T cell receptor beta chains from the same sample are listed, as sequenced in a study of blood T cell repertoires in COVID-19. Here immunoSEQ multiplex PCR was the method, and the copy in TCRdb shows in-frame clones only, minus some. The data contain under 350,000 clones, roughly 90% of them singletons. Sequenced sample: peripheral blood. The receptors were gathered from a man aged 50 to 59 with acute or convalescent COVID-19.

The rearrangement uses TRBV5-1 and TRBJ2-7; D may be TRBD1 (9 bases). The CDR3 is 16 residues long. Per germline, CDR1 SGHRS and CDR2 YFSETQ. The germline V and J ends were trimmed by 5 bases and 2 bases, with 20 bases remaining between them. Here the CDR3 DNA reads TGCGCCAGCAGGTTAGCGGGACAGGGCGCAACCTACGAGCAGTACTTC. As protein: CASRLAGQGATYEQYF.

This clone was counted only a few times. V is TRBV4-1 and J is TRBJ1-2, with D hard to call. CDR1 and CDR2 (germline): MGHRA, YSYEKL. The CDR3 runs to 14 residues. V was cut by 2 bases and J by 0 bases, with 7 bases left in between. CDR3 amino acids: CASSQTRANYGYTF. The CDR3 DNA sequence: TGCGCCAGCAGCCAAACACGGGCTAACTATGGCTACACCTTC.

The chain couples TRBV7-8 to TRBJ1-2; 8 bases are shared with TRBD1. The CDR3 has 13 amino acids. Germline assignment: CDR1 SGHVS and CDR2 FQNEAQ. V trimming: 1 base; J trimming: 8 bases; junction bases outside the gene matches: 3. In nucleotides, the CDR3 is TGTGCCAGCAGCTTAGTGACAGGGGAGGGCTACACCTTC. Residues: CASSLVTGEGYTF.

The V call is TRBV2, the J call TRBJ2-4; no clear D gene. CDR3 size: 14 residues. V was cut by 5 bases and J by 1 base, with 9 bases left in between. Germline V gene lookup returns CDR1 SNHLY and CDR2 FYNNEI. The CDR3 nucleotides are TGTGCCAGCAGTCAGCGTCAGGCCAAAAACATTCAGTACTTC. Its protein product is CASSQRQAKNIQYF.

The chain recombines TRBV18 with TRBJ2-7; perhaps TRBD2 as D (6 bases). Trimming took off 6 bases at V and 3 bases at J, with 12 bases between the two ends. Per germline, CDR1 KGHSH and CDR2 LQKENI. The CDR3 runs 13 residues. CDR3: CASSPGTHYEQYF. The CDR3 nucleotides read TGTGCCAGCTCCCCCGGGACTCACTACGAGCAGTACTTC.

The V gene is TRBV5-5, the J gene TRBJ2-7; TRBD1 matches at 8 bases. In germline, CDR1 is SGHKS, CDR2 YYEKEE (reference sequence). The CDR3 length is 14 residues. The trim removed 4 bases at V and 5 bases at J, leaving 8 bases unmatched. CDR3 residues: CASSPAGTGNEQYF. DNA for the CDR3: TGTGCCAGCAGCCCCGCCGGGACAGGCAACGAGCAGTACTTC.

In DNA form, the CDR3 reads TGTGCCAGCTGTGGACAGACGTGGAATCAGCCCCAGCATTTT. Its protein is CASCGQTWNQPQHF. This chain uses TRBV6-6 with TRBJ1-5, with TRBD1 as a possible D gene (6 bases). Per the germline V gene, CDR1 is MNHNY and CDR2 is SVGAGI (reference sequence). This CDR3 has 14 amino acids. The V end lost 8 bases, the J end lost 4 bases, and 15 bases lay between the germline ends.

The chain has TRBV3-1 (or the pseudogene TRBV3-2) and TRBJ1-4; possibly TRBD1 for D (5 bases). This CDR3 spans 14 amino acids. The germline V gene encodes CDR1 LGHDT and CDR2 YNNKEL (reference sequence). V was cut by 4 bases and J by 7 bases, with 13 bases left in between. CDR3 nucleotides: TGTGCCAGCAGCCGGGCAGGGTTAGTTGAAAAACTGTTTTTT. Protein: CASSRAGLVEKLFF.

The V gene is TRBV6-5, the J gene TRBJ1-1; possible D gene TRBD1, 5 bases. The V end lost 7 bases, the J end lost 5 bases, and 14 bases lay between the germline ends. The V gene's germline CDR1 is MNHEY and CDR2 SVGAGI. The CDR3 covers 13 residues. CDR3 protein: CASTKAGRTEAFF. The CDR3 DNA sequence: TGTGCCAGCACCAAGGCAGGGCGAACTGAAGCTTTCTTT.

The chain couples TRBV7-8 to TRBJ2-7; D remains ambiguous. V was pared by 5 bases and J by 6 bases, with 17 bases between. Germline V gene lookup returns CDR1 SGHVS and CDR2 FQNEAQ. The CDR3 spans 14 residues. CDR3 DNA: TGTGCCAGCAGCCCTATTGCGGCCGCCGTCGAGCAGTACTTC. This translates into CASSPIAAAVEQYF.

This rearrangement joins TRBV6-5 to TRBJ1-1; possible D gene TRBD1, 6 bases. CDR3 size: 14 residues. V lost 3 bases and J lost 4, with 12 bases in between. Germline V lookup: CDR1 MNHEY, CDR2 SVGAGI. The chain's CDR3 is CASSYVRGGTEAFF. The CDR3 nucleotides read TGTGCCAGCAGTTATGTTAGGGGGGGCACTGAAGCTTTCTTT.

CDR3 sequence reads: CASSLEAGVNYEQYF. The CDR3 region has the DNA TGTGCCAGCAGCTTAGAGGCGGGGGTCAACTACGAGCAGTACTTC. V and J are TRBV7-2 and TRBJ2-7; 7 nucleotides agree with TRBD2. CDR3 length: 15 residues. Germline V gene lookup returns CDR1 SGHTA and CDR2 FQGNSA. V trimming: 1 base; J trimming: 3 bases; junction bases outside the gene matches: 6.

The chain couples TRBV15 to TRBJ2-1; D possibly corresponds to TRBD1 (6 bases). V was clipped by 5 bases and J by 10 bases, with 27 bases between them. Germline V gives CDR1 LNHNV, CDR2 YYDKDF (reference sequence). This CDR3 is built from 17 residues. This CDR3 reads CATSGVSGTFHLGEQFF. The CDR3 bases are TGTGCCACCAGCGGAGTATCCGGGACATTCCACCTTGGGGAGCAGTTCTTC. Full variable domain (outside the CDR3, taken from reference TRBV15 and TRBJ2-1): DAMVIQNPRYQVTQFGKPVTLSCSQTLNHNVMYWYQQKSSQAPKLLFHYYDKDFNNEADTPDNFQSRRPNTSFCFLDIRSPGLGDTAMYLCATSGVSGTFHLGEQFFGPGTRLTVL.

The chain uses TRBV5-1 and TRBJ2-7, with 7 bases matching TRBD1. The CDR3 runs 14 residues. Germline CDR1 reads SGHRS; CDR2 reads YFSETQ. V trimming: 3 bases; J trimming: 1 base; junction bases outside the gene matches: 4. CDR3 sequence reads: CASSSSTGSYEQYF. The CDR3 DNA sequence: TGCGCCAGCAGCTCGTCGACAGGGTCCTACGAGCAGTACTTC.

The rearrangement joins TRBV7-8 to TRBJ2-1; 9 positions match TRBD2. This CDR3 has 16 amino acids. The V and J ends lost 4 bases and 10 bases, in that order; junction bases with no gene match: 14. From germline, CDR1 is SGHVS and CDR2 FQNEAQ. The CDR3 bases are TGTGCCAGCAGCTCTTCCCGACTAGCGGCCTTTACGGAGCAGTTCTTC. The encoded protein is CASSSSRLAAFTEQFF. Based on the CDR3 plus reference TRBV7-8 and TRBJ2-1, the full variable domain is GAGVSQSPRYKVAKRGQDVALRCDPISGHVSLFWYQQALGQGPEFLTYFQNEAQLDKSGLPSDRFFAERPEGSVSTLKIQRTQQEDSAVYLCASSSSRLAAFTEQFFGPGTRLTVL.

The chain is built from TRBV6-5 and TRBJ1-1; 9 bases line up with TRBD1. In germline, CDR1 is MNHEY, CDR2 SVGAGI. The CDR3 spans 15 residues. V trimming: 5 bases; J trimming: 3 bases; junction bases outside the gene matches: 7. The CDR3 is CASSITGGRDTEAFF. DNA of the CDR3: TGTGCCAGCAGTATCACAGGGGGCAGGGACACTGAAGCTTTCTTT.

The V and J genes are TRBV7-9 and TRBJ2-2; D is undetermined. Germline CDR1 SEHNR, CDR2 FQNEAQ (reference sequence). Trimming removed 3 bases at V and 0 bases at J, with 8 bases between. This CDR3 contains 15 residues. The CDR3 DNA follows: TGTGCCAGCAGCTTCCGACTCGCGAACACCGGGGAGCTGTTTTTT. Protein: CASSFRLANTGELFF.

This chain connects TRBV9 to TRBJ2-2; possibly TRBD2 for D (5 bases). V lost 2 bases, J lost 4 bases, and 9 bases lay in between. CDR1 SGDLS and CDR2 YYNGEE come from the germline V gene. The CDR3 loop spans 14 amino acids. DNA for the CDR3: TGTGCCAGCAGCGTCTCGCGGGCCACCGGGGAGCTGTTTTTT. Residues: CASSVSRATGELFF.

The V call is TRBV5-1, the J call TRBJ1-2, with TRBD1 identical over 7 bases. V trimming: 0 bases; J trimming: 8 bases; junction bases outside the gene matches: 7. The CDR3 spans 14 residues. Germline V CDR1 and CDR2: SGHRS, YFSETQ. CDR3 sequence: CASSLGQGGEGYTF. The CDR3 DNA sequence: TGCGCCAGCAGCTTGGGACAGGGTGGTGAGGGCTACACCTTC.

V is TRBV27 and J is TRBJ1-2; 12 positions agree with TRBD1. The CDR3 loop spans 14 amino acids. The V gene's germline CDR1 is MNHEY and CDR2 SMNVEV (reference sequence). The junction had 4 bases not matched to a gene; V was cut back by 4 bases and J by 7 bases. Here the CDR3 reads CASSWGQGASGYTF. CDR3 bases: TGTGCCAGCAGTTGGGGACAGGGGGCCTCTGGCTACACCTTC.

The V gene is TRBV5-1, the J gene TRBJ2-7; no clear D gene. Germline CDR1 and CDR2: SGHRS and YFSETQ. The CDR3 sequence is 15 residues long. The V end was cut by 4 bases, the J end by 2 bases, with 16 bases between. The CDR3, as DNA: TGCGCCAGCAGCCCCCCCTCAGGAACCGCCTACGAGCAGTACTTC. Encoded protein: CASSPPSGTAYEQYF. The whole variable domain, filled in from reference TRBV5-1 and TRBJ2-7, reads KAGVTQTPRYLIKTRGQQVTLSCSPISGHRSVSWYQQTPGQGLQFLFEYFSETQRNKGNFPGRFSGRQFSNSRSEMNVSTLELGDSALYLCASSPPSGTAYEQYFGPGTRLTVT.

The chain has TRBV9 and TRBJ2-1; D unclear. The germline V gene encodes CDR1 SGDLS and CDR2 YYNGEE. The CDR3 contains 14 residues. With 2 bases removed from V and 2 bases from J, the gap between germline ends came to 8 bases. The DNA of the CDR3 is TGTGCCAGCAGCGTTGGCCGCCCCTACAATGAGCAGTTCTTC. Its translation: CASSVGRPYNEQFF. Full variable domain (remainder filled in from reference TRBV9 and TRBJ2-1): DSGVTQTPKHLITATGQRVTLRCSPRSGDLSVYWYQQSLDQGLQFLIQYYNGEERAKGNILERFSAQQFPDLHSELNLSSLELGDSALYFCASSVGRPYNEQFFGPGTRLTVL.

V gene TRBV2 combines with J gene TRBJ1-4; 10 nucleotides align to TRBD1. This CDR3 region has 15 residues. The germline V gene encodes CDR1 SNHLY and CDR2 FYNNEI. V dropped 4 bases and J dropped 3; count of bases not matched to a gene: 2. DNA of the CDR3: TGTGCCAGCAGTGGACAGGGGGCTGCTAATGAAAAACTGTTTTTT. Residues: CASSGQGAANEKLFF.